This T cell receptor (beta chain) was obtained from a study of blood T cell repertoires in COVID-19. Whole-study context: The samples span acute and convalescent COVID-19 from the United States, Italy and Spain.

This study enrolled people aged roughly 18 to 90 from about 26 US geographic areas. Cohort assignment relied on participant-reported clinical history. Using immunoSEQ multiplex PCR, the repertoire was profiled, and TCRdb retains in-frame clones only, with some absent. The sample records about 480,000 clones, over 75% being singletons. Trimming removed 2 bases from V and 1 base from J, with 9 bases in between. Germline V gene data show CDR1 as LNHDA and CDR2 as SQIVND (reference sequence). This CDR3 has 14 residues. This receptor was taken from a woman aged 40 to 55 who had recovered from COVID-19. V and J are TRBV19 and TRBJ2-7; maybe TRBD1 (5 bases). Sequenced material: PBMCs or T cells enriched from blood (not recorded which). The CDR3 DNA reads TGTGCCAGTAGTATAAGGGGCGAGTCCTACGAGCAGTACTTC. Residues: CASSIRGESYEQYF.